The rows below give T cell receptor beta chains drawn from one sample of a study of shared clonotypes between healthy human individuals. The repertoire was sequenced with immunoSEQ multiplex PCR; TCRdb's copy has only in-frame clones and lacks some. The sample has about 1 million clones, around four fifths seen once. The sequenced sample was memory CD4+ T cells sorted from blood. These TCRs come from a man aged 18-30 years in good health. Each CDR3 is given with its conserved first and last residue. D genes are given only for firm matches. A clone size is listed for some rows: how often the clone was seen (once, few, many), or a class if it is expanded.

J gene,clone size,D gene,V gene,CDR3 DNA,CDR3 protein
TRBJ2-1,.,.,TRBV27,TGTGCCAGCAGTTTACGCGGGGCCAACTACAATGAGCAGTTCTTC,CASSLRGANYNEQFF
TRBJ2-7,.,.,TRBV6-1,TGTGCCAGCAGTGAAGGCAGGAGGAGGGACTACGAGCAGTACTTC,CASSEGRRRDYEQYF
TRBJ1-2,.,.,TRBV28,TGTGCCAGCAGTTCCCCCGGGCAGTATGGCTACACCTTC,CASSSPGQYGYTF
TRBJ1-2,.,TRBD1,TRBV7-2,TGTGCCAGCAGCCTAGGACAGGGGGGCTATGGCTACACCTTC,CASSLGQGGYGYTF
TRBJ2-5,.,.,TRBV11-2,TGTGCCAGCAGCTTAGAGGACTGGACCCAGTACTTC,CASSLEDWTQYF
TRBJ2-7,.,.,TRBV25-1,TGTGCCAGCAGTAACCCGGCTAGGGCCTACGAGCAGTACTTC,CASSNPARAYEQYF
TRBJ2-3,.,TRBD1,TRBV2,TGTGCCAGCAGGGTAGGACAGGGGGCTTCAGATACGCAGTATTTT,CASRVGQGASDTQYF
TRBJ2-2,.,.,TRBV2,TGTGCCAGCAGTGAGGGCGTCGCGAACACCGGGGAGCTGTTTTTT,CASSEGVANTGELFF
TRBJ1-3,.,.,TRBV7-2,TGTGCCAGCAGCCCTCGATCATATTCTGGAAACACCATATATTTT,CASSPRSYSGNTIYF
TRBJ1-1,once,.,TRBV7-3,TGTGCCAGCAGCTCTAAAAGGGGGACTGAAGCTTTCTTT,CASSSKRGTEAFF
TRBJ2-5,few,.,TRBV2,TGTGCCAGCAGTGAAGGGGAGACCCAGTACTTC,CASSEGETQYF
TRBJ2-5,.,.,TRBV6-6,TGTGCCAGCAGTATGACAGAAAAGTTCCAAGAGACCCAGTACTTC,CASSMTEKFQETQYF
TRBJ2-7,few,.,TRBV7-8,TGTGCCAGCAGCTTCCCGGGTCCCTACGAGCAGTACTTC,CASSFPGPYEQYF
TRBJ1-6,.,TRBD1,TRBV30,TGTGCCTGGAGGGTCGGGGGACAGGGCTATAATTCACCCCTCCACTTT,CAWRVGGQGYNSPLHF
TRBJ1-3,.,.,TRBV27,TGTGCCAGCAGTTCCCTGACGACGGCTGGAAACACCATATATTTT,CASSSLTTAGNTIYF
TRBJ2-2,few,.,TRBV11-2,TGTGCCAGCAGCTTCGGACAAAACACCGGGGAGCTGTTTTTT,CASSFGQNTGELFF
TRBJ2-5,many,.,TRBV2,TGTGCCAGCGGAGGGGGACAATCGTACCAAGAGACCCAGTACTTC,CASGGGQSYQETQYF
TRBJ2-5,.,TRBD2,TRBV5-4,TGTGCCAGCAGCTTGGCATCGGGGGGGCACGAGACCCAGTACTTC,CASSLASGGHETQYF
TRBJ1-5,.,.,TRBV15,TGTGCCACCAGCAGAGAGTGGAACAATCAGCCCCAGCATTTT,CATSREWNNQPQHF
TRBJ2-3,.,TRBD2,TRBV7-8,TGTGCCAGCAGCTTTTCTGGCGGGAGTGGCACAGATACGCAGTATTTT,CASSFSGGSGTDTQYF
TRBJ2-1,many,.,TRBV4-2,TGTGCCAGCAGCCAAGATGCGTGGGGGGCGCAGTACAATGAGCAGTTCTTC,CASSQDAWGAQYNEQFF
TRBJ1-3,.,.,TRBV30,TGTGCCTGGAGTGTAGGCGCGGCGGCCCCCTATTTT,CAWSVGAAAPYF
TRBJ1-2,once,.,TRBV7-2,TGTGCCAGCAGTCCTCAGACAGGTCTCAACTATGGCTACACCTTC,CASSPQTGLNYGYTF
TRBJ1-1,once,.,TRBV5-8,TGTGCCAGCAGCTCTCTTCAGGGTATGCCTGAAGCTTTCTTT,CASSSLQGMPEAFF
TRBJ2-1,.,.,TRBV5-4,TGTGCCAGCAGCTTGGCAGGGGCCAGGGCCTCTGCCACTGAGCAGTTCTTC,CASSLAGARASATEQFF
TRBJ2-1,once,.,TRBV10-1,TGCGCCAGCGCTTCCAATGGGAGGAATGAGCAGTTCTTC,CASASNGRNEQFF
TRBJ2-7,.,TRBD1,TRBV18,TGTGCCAGCTCACCACCGGGCAGGGGGTCGGAGAACGAGCAGTACTTC,CASSPPGRGSENEQYF
TRBJ2-7,.,.,TRBV6-5,TGTGCCAGCAGGGAGGGACAGCCCTACGAGCAGTACTTC,CASREGQPYEQYF
TRBJ2-4,.,TRBD1,TRBV30,TGTGCCTGGGCGGGGACAGGCAGAACCAAAAACATTCAGTACTTC,CAWAGTGRTKNIQYF
TRBJ1-4,.,.,TRBV6-1,TGTGCCAGCAGTGGCCCTCTTGGTGAAGAAAAACTGTTTTTT,CASSGPLGEEKLFF
TRBJ1-5,.,TRBD1,TRBV16,TGTGCCAGCAGCCACGGGACAGGGGGCCATCAGCCCCAGCATTTT,CASSHGTGGHQPQHF
TRBJ1-3,.,.,TRBV4-3,TGCGCCAGCAGCCAAGATAGCGGGGGTAGAAACACCATATATTTT,CASSQDSGGRNTIYF
TRBJ2-1,.,TRBD1,TRBV7-3,TGTGCCAGCAGCTTAAACCTACGGGGGCGGGACAGGGTCTCCAATGAGCAGTTCTTC,CASSLNLRGRDRVSNEQFF
TRBJ2-2,.,TRBD2,TRBV7-8,TGTGCCAGCAGCCTCGTTGGAGGGACTAGATACGGGGAGCTGTTTTTT,CASSLVGGTRYGELFF
TRBJ2-3,once,TRBD2,TRBV27,TGTGCCAGCCTACCGGGACTAGGAGCCGATACGCAGTATTTT,CASLPGLGADTQYF
TRBJ2-1,few,TRBD1,TRBV15,TGTGCCACCAGCAGAGCCGGGACAGGGAATGAGCAGTTCTTC,CATSRAGTGNEQFF
TRBJ1-2,.,.,TRBV11-1,TGTGCCAGCAGCTTAGGGGACGCCAACTATGGCTACACCTTC,CASSLGDANYGYTF
TRBJ1-3,.,.,TRBV5-1,TGCGCCAGCAGCTTGGCCGGGGGTAGCTCTGGAAACACCATATATTTT,CASSLAGGSSGNTIYF
TRBJ2-7,once,.,TRBV5-1,TGCGCCAGCAGCTTGACTGATTACGAGCAGTACTTC,CASSLTDYEQYF
TRBJ1-4,.,TRBD1,TRBV7-2,TGTGCCAGCAGCTCGACAGGGCTCAAGAATGAAAAACTGTTTTTT,CASSSTGLKNEKLFF
TRBJ1-5,.,.,TRBV27,TGTGCCAGCAGTCCCTCCGGGCGCAATCAGCCCCAGCATTTT,CASSPSGRNQPQHF
TRBJ2-1,.,TRBD1,TRBV5-1,TGTGCCAGCAGCTTGCCCGGACAGGGTAGGGATGAGCAGTTCTTC,CASSLPGQGRDEQFF
TRBJ1-2,.,.,TRBV9,TGTGCCAGCAGCGTTGACAGAAACTATGGCTACACCTTC,CASSVDRNYGYTF
TRBJ1-5,once,.,TRBV5-4,TGTGCCAGCAGCTCGGGATTGGGCAATCAGCCCCAGCATTTT,CASSSGLGNQPQHF
TRBJ2-3,.,.,TRBV9,TGTGCCAGCAGCGGACAAGGCTCTCAATATACGCAGTATTTT,CASSGQGSQYTQYF
TRBJ2-2,few,.,TRBV5-1,TGCGCCAGCAGCCGTGGCGACACCGGGGAGCTGTTTTTT,CASSRGDTGELFF
TRBJ2-7,many,.,TRBV30,TGTGCCTTTGCCGGGAACTCCTACGAGCAGTACTTC,CAFAGNSYEQYF
TRBJ2-1,.,TRBD2,TRBV5-4,TGTGCCAGCAGCTTGGTCAGCGGGGGGGCACATGAGCAGTTCTTC,CASSLVSGGAHEQFF
TRBJ2-5,.,TRBD2,TRBV6-1,TGTGCCAGCAGTGCTACTAGCGGGAGGACGGGGACCCAGTACTTC,CASSATSGRTGTQYF
TRBJ2-5,.,.,TRBV18,TGTGCCAGCTCACAGGGCCACCAAGAGACCCAGTACTTC,CASSQGHQETQYF
TRBJ2-5,.,TRBD2,TRBV9,TGTGCCAGCAGCGGGATAGCGGGGTGGGAGACCCAGTACTTC,CASSGIAGWETQYF
TRBJ1-4,few,.,TRBV19,TGTGCCAGTAGCACACAGGGAGGGACTAATGAAAAACTGTTTTTT,CASSTQGGTNEKLFF
TRBJ2-5,.,.,TRBV7-2,TGTGCCAGCAGCCCTTATACGGGGACCCAGTACTTC,CASSPYTGTQYF
TRBJ2-1,once,.,TRBV25-1,TGTGCCAGCAGGCGGCGGGGATCGAATGAGCAGTTCTTC,CASRRRGSNEQFF
TRBJ1-6,.,.,TRBV6-6,TGTGCCAGCAGTTACTCGTCGGGCAACGCAAATTCACCCCTCCACTTT,CASSYSSGNANSPLHF